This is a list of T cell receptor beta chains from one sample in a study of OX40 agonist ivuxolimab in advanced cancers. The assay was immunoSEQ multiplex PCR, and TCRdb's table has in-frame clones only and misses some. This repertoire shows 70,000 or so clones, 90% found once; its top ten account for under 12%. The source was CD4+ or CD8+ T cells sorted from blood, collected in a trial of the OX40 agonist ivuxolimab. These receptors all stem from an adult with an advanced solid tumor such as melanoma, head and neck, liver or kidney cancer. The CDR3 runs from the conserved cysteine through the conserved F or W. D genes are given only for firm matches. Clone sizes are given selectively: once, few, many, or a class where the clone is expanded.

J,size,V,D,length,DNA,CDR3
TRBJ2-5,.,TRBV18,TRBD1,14,TGTGCCAGCTCACTTTCGACAGGGCGAGAGACCCAGTACTTC,CASSLSTGRETQYF
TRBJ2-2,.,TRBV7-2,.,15,TGTGCCAGCAGCTTATGGGATCCGAACACCGGGGAGCTGTTTTTT,CASSLWDPNTGELFF
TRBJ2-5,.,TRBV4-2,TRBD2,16,TGTGCCAGCAGCCAAGAAGGGGCGGGAGGTGTAGAGACCCAGTACTTC,CASSQEGAGGVETQYF
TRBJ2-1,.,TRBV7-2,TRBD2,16,TGTGCCAGCAGCCGACTAGCGGGAGGGCCCTACAATGAGCAGTTCTTC,CASSRLAGGPYNEQFF
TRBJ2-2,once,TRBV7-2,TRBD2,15,TGTGCCAGCAGCTTAAGCGGGGGATACACCGGGGAGCTGTTTTTT,CASSLSGGYTGELFF
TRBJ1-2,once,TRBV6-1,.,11,TGTGCCAGCAGTGGGCAACATGGCTACACCTTC,CASSGQHGYTF
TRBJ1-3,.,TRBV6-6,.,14,TGTGCCATCACAGGACAGCCATCTGGAAACACCATATATTTT,CAITGQPSGNTIYF
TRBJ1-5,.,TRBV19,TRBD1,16,TGTGCCAGTAGTACAGGGGGTTTCAATAGCAATCAGCCCCAGCATTTT,CASSTGGFNSNQPQHF
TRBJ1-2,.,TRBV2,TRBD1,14,TGTGCCAGCAGGTTAGGACAGGGCCTCTATGGCTACACCTTC,CASRLGQGLYGYTF
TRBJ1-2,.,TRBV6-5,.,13,TGTGCCAGCAGAAACAGGGTATTCGATGGCTACACCTTC,CASRNRVFDGYTF
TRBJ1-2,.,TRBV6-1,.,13,TGTGCCAGCAGTCTTCAGGGGAGGCGCGGCTACACCTTC,CASSLQGRRGYTF
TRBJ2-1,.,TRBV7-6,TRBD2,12,TGTGCCAGCAGCTTACCAGCGGGACAGCAGTTCTTC,CASSLPAGQQFF
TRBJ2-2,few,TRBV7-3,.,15,TGTGCCAGCTCAAGGAACGGAAGAGACACCGGGGAGCTGTTTTTT,CASSRNGRDTGELFF
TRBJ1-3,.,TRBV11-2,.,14,TGTGCCAGCAGCCAACAGTACTCTGGAAACACCATATATTTT,CASSQQYSGNTIYF
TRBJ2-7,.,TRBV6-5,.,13,TGTGCCAGCAGTTATAGGGGGTGGTACGAGCAGTACTTC,CASSYRGWYEQYF
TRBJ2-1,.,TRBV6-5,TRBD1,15,TGTGCCAGCGCCCGGGACAGAAGCTCCTACAATGAGCAGTTCTTC,CASARDRSSYNEQFF
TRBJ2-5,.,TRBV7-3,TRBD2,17,TGTGCCAGCAGCTTACTGGGGACTAGCGGGAGTCGGGAGACCCAGTACTTC,CASSLLGTSGSRETQYF
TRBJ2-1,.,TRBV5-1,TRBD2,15,TGCGCCAGCAGCTCCCCTGCGCGGGAGAATGGTGAGCAGTTCTTC,CASSSPARENGEQFF
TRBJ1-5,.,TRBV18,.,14,TGTGCCAGCTCACCGCAAAGACAGAATCAGCCCCAGCATTTT,CASSPQRQNQPQHF
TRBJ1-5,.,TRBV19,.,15,TGTGCCAGTAGTATAGGTGAAGTAGCAGGTCAGCCCCAGCATTTT,CASSIGEVAGQPQHF
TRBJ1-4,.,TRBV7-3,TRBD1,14,TGTGCCAGCAGCGAACAGGGGCGTAACGAAAAACTGTTTTTT,CASSEQGRNEKLFF
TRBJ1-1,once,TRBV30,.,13,TGTGCCTGGAGTGATCCGGGTTATACTGAAGCTTTCTTT,CAWSDPGYTEAFF
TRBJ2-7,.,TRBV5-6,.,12,TGTGCCAGCAGCTTGCGGTACTACGAGCAGTACTTC,CASSLRYYEQYF
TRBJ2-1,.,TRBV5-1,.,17,TGCGCCAGCAGCTCCTCGGGGAAGAGGGCGACTCCCAATGAGCAGTTCTTC,CASSSSGKRATPNEQFF
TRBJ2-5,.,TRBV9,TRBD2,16,TGTGCCAGCAGCGTAGCGGGGCGGGAGGGGCAAGAGACCCAGTACTTC,CASSVAGREGQETQYF
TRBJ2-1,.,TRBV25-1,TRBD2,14,TGTGCCAGCAGGGGAGGCCTAGCGGGAAATGAGCAGTTCTTC,CASRGGLAGNEQFF
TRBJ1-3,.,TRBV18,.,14,TGTGCCAGCTCAACGGGGGACCCCCGAAACACCATATATTTT,CASSTGDPRNTIYF